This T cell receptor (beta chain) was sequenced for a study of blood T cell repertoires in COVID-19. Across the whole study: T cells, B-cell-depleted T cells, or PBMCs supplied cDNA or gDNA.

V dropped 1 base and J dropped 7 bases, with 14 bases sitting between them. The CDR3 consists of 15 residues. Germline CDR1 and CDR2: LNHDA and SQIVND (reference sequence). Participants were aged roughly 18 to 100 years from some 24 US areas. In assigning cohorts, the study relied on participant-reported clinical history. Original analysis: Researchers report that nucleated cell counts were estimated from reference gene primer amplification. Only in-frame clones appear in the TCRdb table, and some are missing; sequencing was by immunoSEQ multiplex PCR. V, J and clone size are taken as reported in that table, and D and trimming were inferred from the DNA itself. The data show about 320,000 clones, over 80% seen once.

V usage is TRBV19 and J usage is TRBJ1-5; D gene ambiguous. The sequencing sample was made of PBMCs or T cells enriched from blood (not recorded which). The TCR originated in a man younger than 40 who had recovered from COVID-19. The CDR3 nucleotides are TGTGCCAGTAGTATAGCGACGGTCCTCGGGCAGCCCCAGCATTTT. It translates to CASSIATVLGQPQHF. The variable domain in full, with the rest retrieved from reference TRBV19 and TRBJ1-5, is DGGITQSPKYLFRKEGQNVTLSCEQNLNHDAMYWYRQDPGQGLRLIYYSQIVNDFQKGDIAEGYSVSREKKESFPLTVTSAQKNPTAFYLCASSIATVLGQPQHFGDGTRLSIL.